Described below is a single TCR beta chain sequence and its context. This entry comes from a study of blood T cell repertoires in COVID-19. Background on the study: The samples span acute and convalescent COVID-19 from the United States, Italy and Spain. Sample material is recorded as cDNA or gDNA derived from T cells, B-cell-depleted T cells, or PBMCs.

Per the authors' pipeline: The assay estimated nucleated cells by amplifying reference gene primers. Here immunoSEQ multiplex PCR was the method, and the copy in TCRdb shows in-frame clones only, minus some. V and J calls and clone size come straight from that table; D and trimming were deduced from the DNA. The table shows roughly 150,000 clones, with about 81% occurring only once. The V end was cut by 1 base, the J end by 9 bases, with 10 bases between. From germline, CDR1 is LGHDT and CDR2 YNNKEL (reference sequence). The CDR3 is 13 amino acids. The TCR comes from a woman older than 75 with acute or convalescent COVID-19. The chain uses TRBV3-1 (or the pseudogene TRBV3-2) and TRBJ2-1, with a possible D match to TRBD2 (5 bases). The sequenced material came from peripheral blood. The CDR3 region has the DNA TGTGCCAGCAGCCAAGGGGCTAGCAGTGAGCAGTTCTTC. This codes for CASSQGASSEQFF.